This entry is about one T cell receptor beta chain. This receptor's antigen is unknown. Per-nucleotide qualities are absent, and no much larger clonotype sits a single base away. The library was generated by the immunoSEQ multiplex PCR assay. For most patients, genomic DNA was isolated with the Qiagen DNeasy Blood and Tissue Kit and shipped frozen to Adaptive Biotechnologies for TCR sequencing. High-throughput TCR-beta CDR3 sequencing of genomic DNA from most patients was performed by Adaptive Biotechnologies. Per the original workflow: Adaptive's ImmunoSEQ software supplied the TCR sequencing data for around 19 patients, while MiXCR and VDJtools were used to process a few other patients. To correct CD4 versus CD8 sorting errors, any sequence found in both subsets at a frequency ratio below 5:1 was removed. CDR3 nucleotide sequences shared by donor and recipient were removed because the origin of these sequences could not be assigned. To count as alloreactive, a clone needed at least 2-fold expansion over unstimulated cells and a minimum CFSE-low frequency of 0.002% (template counts) or 0.001% (read counts). A clone was considered mappable if detected in the sequenced pre-transplant spleen, lymph node, or MLR CFSE-low populations of the donor or recipient. Cumulative frequency of alloreactive clones was calculated as a percentage of all sequences weighted by copy number. The table comes from immuneACCESS by way of TCRdb, which keeps in-frame sequences with V and J called. Part of the clones is missing from these tables; in studies checked, under half for an unresolved V gene and the rest for unknown reasons. Clonal size and the V and J genes are those of that table, whereas D and trimming came from the DNA. The sample has some 120,000 clones on record, around 94% of them singletons. 0.2% to 0.25% of the sample comes from the top ten.

What this sample's time point label stands for: cells obtained before transplantation from donor or recipient. CD3+CD4+ and CD3+CD8+ populations were FACS-sorted from unstimulated pre-transplant donor and recipient cells taken from spleen or lymph nodes. The sample belongs to a study of graft-versus-host responses after intestinal transplantation (dated by TCRdb to the early 2020s). General notes on the study: The transplants that recipients got were multivisceral, liver-intestinal, or isolated intestinal. Every recipient was given anti-thymocyte globulin induction, followed by approximately 3 years of maintenance tacrolimus and steroids. Graft-versus-host and host-versus-graft alloreactive T cell clones were tracked in the graft, circulation and bone marrow after intestinal transplantation using bulk TCR-beta CDR3 sequencing. Alloreactive clones were identified by sequencing pre-transplant mixed lymphocyte reaction products and comparing them with unstimulated pre-transplant donor and recipient T cells. The cohort enrolled 20 to 25 intestinal transplant recipients, one of whom was a retransplant, and a few patients without pretransplant specimens were excluded. A peak of at least 4% donor T cells among recipient peripheral blood mononuclear cells was the definition used for donor T cell macrochimerism. Samples from three later patients were sequenced in-house on an Illumina MiSeq with MiXCR processing rather than by the commercial service. Study-wide conclusions, independent of this receptor: Conclusions were limited by the relatively low number and heterogeneity of intestinal transplant patients. Peak levels of circulating GvH clones were associated with declines in HvG clones early after transplant. GvH clones were found in recipient bone marrow, and some of the GvH clones appeared earlier in ileal mucosa or blood, which is consistent with an intestinal mucosal origin. In the allografts of patients with donor T cell macrochimerism, GvH to HvG T cell clonal ratios were high.

Including cysteine and phenylalanine, the CDR3 has 15 amino acids. Here the CDR3 DNA is all that survives: 45 bases in frame from base 1. Germline trimming: 6 bases from V, 6 bases from J; junction bases outside gene matches: 6. CDR1 and CDR2 were assigned from the germline V gene as MNHEY and SVGAGI. The chain links TRBV6-5 with TRBJ2-2; 11 central bases correspond to TRBD2. This sequence originates from a human donor who was the organ donor for an intestinal transplant. Specimen: unstimulated CD4+ T cells sorted from spleen or lymph node cells, collected before transplant. The bases are TGTGCCAGCAGGCGACTAGCGGGAAAGGCCGGGGAGCTGTTTTTT. It translates as CASRRLAGKAGELFF.